A single sample is the source of the 18 T cell receptor beta chains below, sequenced in a study of breast tumors, draining lymph nodes, adjacent tissues. TCRdb reprocessed the multiplex PCR reads with MiXCR, giving one entry per CDR3 protein. In the table there are about 180,000 distinct CDR3 sequences, approximately 30% of which are singletons. The lymph nodes were axillary draining lymph nodes from breast cancer patients. The sequencing input was axillary lymph node tissue. These receptors were taken from a female donor with breast cancer. Some clones in this sample may be carry-over from other donors' samples.

Comment on this clonotype: The junction differs from germline at one of its ends, possibly a read error. The chain joins TRBV11-3 to TRBJ2-6, with TRBD2 identical over 9 bases. The CDR3 loop spans 14 amino acids. Per germline, CDR1 SGHNT and CDR2 YENEEA. CDR3 protein: CASSHRSGGNVLTF. CDR3 in DNA: TGTGCCAGCAGCCATCGTAGCGGGGGCAACGTCCTGACTTTC. The full variable domain, its missing parts supplied by reference TRBV11-3 and TRBJ2-6, is EAGVVQSPRYKIIEKKQPVAFWCNPISGHNTLYWYLQNLGQGPELLIRYENEEAVDDSQLPKDRFSAERLKGVDSTLKIQPAELGDSAVYLCASSHRSGGNVLTFGAGSRLTVL.

Ten or more counts support this clonotype. The chain is built from TRBV9 and TRBJ1-3, with D tentatively TRBD1 (6 bases). Trimming removed 3 bases at V and 8 bases at J, with 15 bases between. Germline V gene lookup returns CDR1 SGDLS and CDR2 YYNGEE. The CDR3 sequence is 14 residues long. CDR3 DNA: TGTGCCAGCAGCGCGGACAGTTTAGTCCACACCATATATTTT. Translating it yields CASSADSLVHTIYF. Based on the CDR3 plus reference TRBV9 and TRBJ1-3, the full variable domain is DSGVTQTPKHLITATGQRVTLRCSPRSGDLSVYWYQQSLDQGLQFLIQYYNGEERAKGNILERFSAQQFPDLHSELNLSSLELGDSALYFCASSADSLVHTIYFGEGSWLTVV.

For this clonotype: A much larger clone is a single base away; this may be a read error. The V and J genes are TRBV20-1 and TRBJ1-2, with unresolved D. The CDR3 consists of 12 residues. Germline lookup yields CDR1 DFQATT and CDR2 SNEGSKA (reference sequence). The V gene lost 3 bases and the J gene lost 2 bases, with 7 bases spanning the gap. The CDR3 loop is CSASLANYGYTF. CDR3 nucleotide sequence: TGCAGTGCTAGTCTGGCGAACTATGGCTACACCTTC.

The sample holds one count of this clonotype. The chain links TRBV19 to TRBJ1-1, with D unresolved. This CDR3 has 17 amino acids. Germline-derived CDR1 and CDR2 are LNHDA and SQIVND (reference sequence). The V and J ends lost 3 bases and 5 bases respectively, with 22 bases between them. CDR3: CASSMGGSGFAGTEAFF. The CDR3 region has the DNA TGTGCCAGTAGTATGGGAGGGAGCGGGTTTGCGGGGACTGAAGCTTTCTTT.

This clonotype was observed many times. This chain joins TRBV12-3 or TRBV12-4 and TRBJ2-6; TRBD1 matches 7 bases. The CDR3 is 15 residues long. V shed 6 bases, J shed 4 bases, and the junction held 6 bases outside the gene matches. CDR3: CASSEGASGANVLTF. The CDR3 nucleotides read TGTGCCAGCAGCGAGGGGGCGTCGGGGGCCAACGTCCTGACTTTC.

This clonotype was counted once. Possible read error: a much larger clone is one base away. The chain employs TRBV29-1 and TRBJ2-1, with D tentatively TRBD2 (7 bases). Germline V gene data show CDR1 as SQVTM and CDR2 as ANQGSEA. V lost 5 bases and J lost 6, with 35 bases in between. The CDR3 is 20 residues long. This CDR3 reads CSVRKALLSIARGGVNEQFF. CDR3 nucleotide sequence: TGCAGCGTTCGAAAAGCTCTTCTATCTATCGCCCGAGGGGGGGTCAATGAGCAGTTCTTC.

This clonotype occurred many times. The chain has TRBV9 and TRBJ2-3; D remains ambiguous. Germline values: CDR1 SGDLS, CDR2 YYNGEE. The germline V and J ends were trimmed by 0 bases and 2 bases, with 7 bases remaining between them. This CDR3 is 14 amino acids long. CDR3 region: CASSVETITDTQYF. CDR3 in DNA: TGTGCCAGCAGCGTAGAAACCATCACAGATACGCAGTATTTT.

There are many counts of this clonotype. The chain is built from TRBV2 and TRBJ1-3; D ambiguous. CDR3 length: 17 residues. V was cut by 1 base and J by 0 bases, with 13 bases left in between. Germline CDR1 SNHLY, CDR2 FYNNEI. The CDR3 nucleotides read TGTGCCAGCAGTGAAGTGGGCAGAGGGAGCTCTGGAAACACCATATATTTT. This encodes CASSEVGRGSSGNTIYF.

Ten or more counts support this clonotype. V is TRBV7-9 and J is TRBJ2-5; D unclear. This CDR3 spans 12 amino acids. V dropped 1 base and J dropped 5 bases, with 5 bases sitting between them. Germline CDR1 and CDR2: SEHNR and FQNEAQ (reference sequence). The CDR3 spells CASSLDVETQYF. Here the CDR3 DNA reads TGTGCCAGCAGCTTAGATGTGGAGACCCAGTACTTC.

Concerning this clonotype: One junction end does not reproduce the germline sequence, and a read error may be involved. The chain combines TRBV7-2 with TRBJ1-3; unclear D gene. The CDR3 is made up of 13 amino acids. Germline values: CDR1 SGHTA, CDR2 FQGNSA. The DNA for the CDR3 is TGTGCCAGCAGCTTAGGTCCGGGAAACGCCATATATTTT. Its translation is CASSLGPGNAIYF. The full variable domain, its missing parts supplied by reference TRBV7-2 and TRBJ1-3, is GAGVSQSPSNKVTEKGKDVELRCDPISGHTALYWYRQSLGQGLEFLIYFQGNSAPDKSGLPSDRFSAERTGGSVSTLTIQRTQQEDSAVYLCASSLGPGNAIYFGEGSWLTVV.

The count of this clonotype is one. Mismatch with germline at one junction end may stem from a read error. This chain connects TRBV5-1 to TRBJ2-7, with D perhaps TRBD1 (6 bases). Germline values: CDR1 SGHRS, CDR2 YFSETQ. The CDR3 consists of 13 residues. The CDR3 here is CASSFGTFDDQYF. For the CDR3, the DNA is TGTGCCAGCAGCTTCGGGACATTCGACGACCAGTACTTC.

This clonotype was observed many times. The chain carries TRBV4-1 and TRBJ1-3; D is perhaps TRBD1 (5 bases). The CDR3 has 17 amino acids. Germline V gives CDR1 MGHRA, CDR2 YSYEKL. Trimming removed 0 bases from V and 4 bases from J, with 16 bases in between. The CDR3 is CASSQDQRGTGGNTIYF. The CDR3 region has the DNA TGCGCCAGCAGCCAAGATCAGAGGGGAACGGGCGGAAACACCATATATTTT.

The chain couples TRBV20-1 to TRBJ1-6; 12 bases align to TRBD1. The length of the CDR3 is 16 residues. V trimming: 6 bases; J trimming: 5 bases; junction bases outside the gene matches: 8. Germline lookup yields CDR1 DFQATT and CDR2 SNEGSKA (reference sequence). CDR3 DNA: TGCAGTGCCTTGGGACAGGGGGCTATGAATAATTCACCCCTCCACTTT. Translated, it gives CSALGQGAMNNSPLHF.

This clonotype was seen a few times. This rearrangement joins TRBV28 to TRBJ1-5; 8 nucleotides agree with TRBD1. The V gene end was trimmed by 6 bases and the J gene end by 3 bases; junction bases not matched to a gene: 7. Germline V gives CDR1 MDHEN, CDR2 SYDVKM. The CDR3 has 15 amino acids. CDR3 amino acids: CASRLTGQVNQPQHF. The CDR3 coding sequence is TGTGCCAGCAGGCTAACGGGACAGGTCAATCAGCCCCAGCATTTT.

The table lists this clonotype with many counts. The V and J genes are TRBV6-5 and TRBJ2-7; TRBD1 matches at 10 bases. The J segment lost 6 bases and the V segment lost 2 bases, leaving 4 bases of the junction unmatched. The CDR3 spans 14 residues. The germline V gene encodes CDR1 MNHEY and CDR2 SVGAGI. The CDR3: CASSYGTGVVEQYF. The CDR3 coding sequence is TGTGCCAGCAGTTACGGGACAGGGGTAGTCGAGCAGTACTTC.

The sample holds many counts of this clonotype. The chain employs TRBV7-2 and TRBJ2-2, with D possibly being TRBD1 (6 bases). CDR1 SGHTA and CDR2 FQGNSA come from the germline V gene. This CDR3 contains 14 residues. Between the trimmed V and J ends, which lost 5 bases and 7 bases, there was a span of 14 bases. CDR3 in amino acids: CASSNRQVVGELFF. CDR3 sequence (DNA): TGTGCCAGCAGCAACCGACAGGTCGTCGGGGAGCTGTTTTTT. Complete variable domain (other parts from reference TRBV7-2 and TRBJ2-2): GAGVSQSPSNKVTEKGKDVELRCDPISGHTALYWYRQSLGQGLEFLIYFQGNSAPDKSGLPSDRFSAERTGGSVSTLTIQRTQQEDSAVYLCASSNRQVVGELFFGEGSRLTVL.

The chain employs TRBV28 and TRBJ1-3; 7 nucleotides match TRBD1. CDR1 MDHEN and CDR2 SYDVKM come from the germline V gene. The V and J ends lost 4 bases and 8 bases, in that order; junction bases with no gene match: 8. The CDR3 spans 14 residues. CDR3 DNA: TGTGCCAGCAGTTCAGAGACAGGGTTAGACACCATATATTTT. Its translation: CASSSETGLDTIYF.

The rearrangement joins TRBV9 to TRBJ2-3; D not certain. Germline V gene lookup returns CDR1 SGDLS and CDR2 YYNGEE. The V end lost 0 bases, the J end lost 6 bases, and 8 bases lay between the germline ends. CDR3 length: 13 amino acids. The CDR3 DNA follows: TGTGCCAGCAGCGTAGGGGTAGGGGATACGCAGTATTTT. Amino acids: CASSVGVGDTQYF.